The 14 T cell receptor beta chains given below trace back to one sample, sequenced in a study of blood T cell repertoires in COVID-19. Assay: immunoSEQ multiplex PCR; the TCRdb copy retains only in-frame clones and omits some. The sample comprises about 140,000 clones, approximately 84% of which are singletons, and approximately 1.6% rests with the top ten. Sequenced: PBMCs or T cells enriched from blood (not recorded which). Source of these receptors: a woman between 18 and 29 years old who had been exposed to COVID-19.

CDR3 sequence: CASSFTGGFGYTF. CDR3 DNA: TGTGCCAGCAGTTTCACAGGGGGCTTCGGCTACACCTTC. The chain carries TRBV28 and TRBJ1-2; 9 nucleotides match TRBD1. In germline, CDR1 is MDHEN, CDR2 SYDVKM. J was trimmed by 8 bases and V by 3 bases; bases with no gene match: 4. The CDR3 is 13 amino acids.

This clone was detected once. The rearrangement uses TRBV5-1 and TRBJ2-3, with 8 bases aligning to TRBD1. V was clipped by 6 bases and J by 4 bases; unmatched bases: 10. The CDR3 is 15 residues long. CDR1 SGHRS and CDR2 YFSETQ come from the germline V gene. CDR3 coding DNA: TGCGCCAGCAACAATCAGGGGGCCGTGTCAGATACGCAGTATTTT. As protein: CASNNQGAVSDTQYF.

CDR3 sequence: CASGTDFTEAFF. The CDR3 nucleotides are TGTGCTAGTGGGACTGATTTCACTGAAGCTTTCTTT. The chain joins TRBV12-5 to TRBJ1-1; D gene unclear. This CDR3 has 12 residues. Per germline, CDR1 LGHNT and CDR2 FRNRAP. Trimming removed 6 bases at V and 4 bases at J, with 9 bases between.

The chain employs TRBV19 and TRBJ2-3; the match to TRBD2 covers 7 bases. Germline V lookup: CDR1 LNHDA, CDR2 SQIVND (reference sequence). There are 15 residues in the CDR3. J gave up 4 bases and V 6 bases, and 10 bases lay outside the gene matches. The CDR3, as DNA: TGTGCCAGTAGCTTTAGCGGGTTGAGAGCAGATACGCAGTATTTT. Encoded protein: CASSFSGLRADTQYF.

The chain recombines TRBV27 with TRBJ1-6; 8 bases map to TRBD1. CDR1 is MNHEY, CDR2 SMNVEV, per germline (reference sequence). The CDR3 consists of 14 residues. Unmatched junction bases numbered 7, after V lost 6 bases and J lost 9 bases. Here the CDR3 DNA reads TGTGCCAGCAGACCGGGACAGGTCACTTCACCCCTCCACTTT. Residues: CASRPGQVTSPLHF.

This clone was detected only once. The V gene is TRBV7-9, the J gene TRBJ1-4, with 9 bases aligning to TRBD1. The V gene end was trimmed by 6 bases and the J gene end by 7 bases; junction bases not matched to a gene: 3. From germline, CDR1 is SEHNR and CDR2 FQNEAQ (reference sequence). This CDR3 comprises 13 residues. This CDR3 reads CASRGQGVEKLFF. CDR3 sequence (DNA): TGTGCCAGCAGGGGACAGGGTGTTGAAAAACTGTTTTTT.

This rearrangement joins TRBV14 to TRBJ2-7, with TRBD2 matching 8 bases. Germline CDR1 and CDR2: SGHDN and FVKESK. The V gene end was trimmed by 3 bases and the J gene end by 0 bases; junction bases not matched to a gene: 7. The CDR3 consists of 16 residues. The CDR3 nucleotides read TGTGCCAGCAGCCATGTACTAGCGGAAGTCTCCTACGAGCAGTACTTC. Its protein is CASSHVLAEVSYEQYF.

The chain couples TRBV27 to TRBJ2-1, with a weak D call TRBD1 (6 bases). Germline assignment: CDR1 MNHEY and CDR2 SMNVEV (reference sequence). V was clipped by 5 bases and J by 2 bases, with 10 bases between them. The CDR3 runs 14 residues. CDR3 DNA: TGTGCCAGCAGTCCAGGGGCGGCCTACAATGAGCAGTTCTTC. It yields the protein CASSPGAAYNEQFF.

The chain has TRBV5-6 and TRBJ1-2; D is unclear. CDR3 length: 14 amino acids. Germline CDR1 and CDR2: SGHDT and YYEEEE. Trimming took off 4 bases at V and 0 bases at J, with 10 bases between the two ends. DNA of the CDR3: TGTGCCAGCAGCCCTCTTAGATCTAACTATGGCTACACCTTC. This encodes CASSPLRSNYGYTF. Filled out from reference TRBV5-6 and TRBJ1-2, the complete variable domain reads DAGVTQSPTHLIKTRGQQVTLRCSPKSGHDTVSWYQQALGQGPQFIFQYYEEEERQRGNFPDRFSGHQFPNYSSELNVNALLLGDSALYLCASSPLRSNYGYTFGSGTRLTVV.

The gene calls are TRBV18 and TRBJ2-7; TRBD2 matches 9 bases. The CDR3 is 15 amino acids. The germline gives CDR1 KGHSH, CDR2 LQKENI. V shed 0 bases and J 3 bases; nucleotides not matched to a gene: 3. The CDR3 protein is CASSPPGLAGYEQYF. CDR3 DNA sequence: TGTGCCAGCTCACCACCGGGACTAGCTGGCTACGAGCAGTACTTC. The full variable domain, its missing parts supplied by reference TRBV18 and TRBJ2-7, is NAGVMQNPRHLVRRRGQEARLRCSPMKGHSHVYWYRQLPEEGLKFMVYLQKENIIDESGMPKERFSAEFPKEGPSILRIQQVVRGDSAAYFCASSPPGLAGYEQYFGPGTRLTVT.

The V and J genes are TRBV5-1 and TRBJ1-6; TRBD1 aligns across 7 bases. CDR3 length: 14 amino acids. Per germline, CDR1 SGHRS and CDR2 YFSETQ. J was trimmed by 5 bases and V by 4 bases; bases with no gene match: 3. Written as DNA, the CDR3 is TGCGCCAGCAGCGGCAGGGGGGATAATTCACCCCTCCACTTT. Amino acids: CASSGRGDNSPLHF. The full variable domain, rest sourced from reference TRBV5-1 and TRBJ1-6, is KAGVTQTPRYLIKTRGQQVTLSCSPISGHRSVSWYQQTPGQGLQFLFEYFSETQRNKGNFPGRFSGRQFSNSRSEMNVSTLELGDSALYLCASSGRGDNSPLHFGNGTRLTVT.

The CDR3 nucleotides are TGTGCCAGCAGTCCCCCGGGACAGGGGTTCACTGAAGCTTTCTTT. This codes for CASSPPGQGFTEAFF. The genes are TRBV27 and TRBJ1-1; 10 bases align to TRBD1. CDR1 MNHEY and CDR2 SMNVEV come from the germline V gene (reference sequence). The trim removed 5 bases at V and 4 bases at J, leaving 7 bases unmatched. The length of the CDR3 is 15 residues.

This chain joins TRBV11-2 and TRBJ1-5; 7 bases agree with TRBD1. Germline V gene data show CDR1 as SGHAT and CDR2 as FQNNGV. Trimming removed 2 bases from V and 4 bases from J; junction bases left unmatched: 5. The CDR3 covers 15 residues. The CDR3 nucleotides are TGTGCCAGCAGCTTATCCAGGGGGAGAAATCAGCCCCAGCATTTT. Its translation is CASSLSRGRNQPQHF.

This clone was seen a few times. This chain joins TRBV5-1 and TRBJ2-3; D perhaps matches TRBD1 (6 bases). Deletions cut 4 bases from V and 1 base from J, with 19 bases between. The CDR3 is 17 amino acids. Germline V gives CDR1 SGHRS, CDR2 YFSETQ. The CDR3 loop reads CASSRGGRGKGTDTQYF. The CDR3 DNA is TGCGCCAGCAGCCGAGGAGGTAGGGGGAAGGGCACAGATACGCAGTATTTT. Full variable domain (missing parts from reference TRBV5-1 and TRBJ2-3): KAGVTQTPRYLIKTRGQQVTLSCSPISGHRSVSWYQQTPGQGLQFLFEYFSETQRNKGNFPGRFSGRQFSNSRSEMNVSTLELGDSALYLCASSRGGRGKGTDTQYFGPGTRLTVL.